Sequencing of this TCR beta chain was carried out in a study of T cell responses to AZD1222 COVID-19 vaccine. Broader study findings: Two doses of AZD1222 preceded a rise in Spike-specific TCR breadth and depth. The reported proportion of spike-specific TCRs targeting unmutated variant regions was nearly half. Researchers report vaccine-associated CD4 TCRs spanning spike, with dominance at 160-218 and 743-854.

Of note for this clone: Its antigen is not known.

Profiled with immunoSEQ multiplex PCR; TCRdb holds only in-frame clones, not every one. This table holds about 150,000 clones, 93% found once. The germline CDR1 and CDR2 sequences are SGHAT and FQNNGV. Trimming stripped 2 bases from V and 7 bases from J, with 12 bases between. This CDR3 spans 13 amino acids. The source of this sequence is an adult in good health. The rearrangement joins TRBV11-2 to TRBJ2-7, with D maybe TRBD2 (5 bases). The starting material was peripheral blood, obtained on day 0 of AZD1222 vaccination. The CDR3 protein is CASSLSTSGEQYF. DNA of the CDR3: TGTGCCAGCAGCTTAAGTACCTCGGGGGAGCAGTACTTC.